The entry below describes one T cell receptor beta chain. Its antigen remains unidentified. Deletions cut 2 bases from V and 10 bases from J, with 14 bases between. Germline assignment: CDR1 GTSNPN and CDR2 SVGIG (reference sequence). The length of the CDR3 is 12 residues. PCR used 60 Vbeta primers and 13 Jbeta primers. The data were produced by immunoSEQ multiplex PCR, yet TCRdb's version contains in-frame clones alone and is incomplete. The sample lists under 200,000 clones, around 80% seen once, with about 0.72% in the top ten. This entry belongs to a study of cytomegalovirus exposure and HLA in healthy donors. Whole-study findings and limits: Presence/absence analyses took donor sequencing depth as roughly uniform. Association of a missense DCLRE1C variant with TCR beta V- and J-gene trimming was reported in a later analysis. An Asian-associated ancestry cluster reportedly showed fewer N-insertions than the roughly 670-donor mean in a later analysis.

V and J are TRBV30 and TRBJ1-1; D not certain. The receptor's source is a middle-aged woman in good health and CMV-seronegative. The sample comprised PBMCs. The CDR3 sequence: CAWSSLSGGAFF. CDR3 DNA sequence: TGTGCCTGGAGTAGCCTGTCAGGAGGAGCTTTCTTT. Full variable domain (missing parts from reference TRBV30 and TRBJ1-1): SQTIHQWPATLVQPVGSPLSLECTVEGTSNPNLYWYRQAAGRGLQLLFYSVGIGQISSEVPQNLSASRPQDRQFILSSKKLLLSDSGFYLCAWSSLSGGAFFGQGTRLTVV.